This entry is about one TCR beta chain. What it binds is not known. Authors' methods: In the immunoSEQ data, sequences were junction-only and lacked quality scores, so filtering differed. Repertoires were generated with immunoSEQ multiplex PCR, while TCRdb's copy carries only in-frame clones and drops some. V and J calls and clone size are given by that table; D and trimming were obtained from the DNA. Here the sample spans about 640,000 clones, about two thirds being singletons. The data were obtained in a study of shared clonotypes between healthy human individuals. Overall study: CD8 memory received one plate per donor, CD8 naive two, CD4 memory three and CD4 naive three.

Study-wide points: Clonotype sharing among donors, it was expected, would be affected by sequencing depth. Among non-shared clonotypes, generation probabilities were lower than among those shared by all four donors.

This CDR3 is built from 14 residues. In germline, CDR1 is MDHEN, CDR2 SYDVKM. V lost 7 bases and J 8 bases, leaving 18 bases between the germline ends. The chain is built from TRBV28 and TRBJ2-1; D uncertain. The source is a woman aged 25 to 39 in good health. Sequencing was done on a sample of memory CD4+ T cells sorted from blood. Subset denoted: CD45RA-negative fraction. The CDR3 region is CASKNRALVYEQFF. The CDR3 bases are TGTGCCAGCAAAAACCGGGCATTGGTCTATGAGCAGTTCTTC.